Sequencing of this T cell receptor (beta chain) was carried out in a study of blood T cell repertoires in COVID-19. CDR3 length: 15 residues. Germline lookup yields CDR1 LNHDA and CDR2 SQIVND (reference sequence). J lost 3 bases, V lost 4 bases, and 6 bases had no gene match. Ages ranged from about 18 to 89 years, with residence in approximately 23 US areas. Measured with immunoSEQ multiplex PCR; TCRdb has only the in-frame clones, and not every one. The table lists roughly 380,000 clones, 88% of them singletons. This TCR was recovered from a woman under 40 who had been exposed to COVID-19. V is TRBV19 and J is TRBJ2-7; TRBD2 matches at 10 bases. Sequenced: PBMCs or T cells enriched from blood (not recorded which). CDR3 nucleotides: TGTGCCAGTAGTACCAGGACTAGCGGACGCTACGAGCAGTACTTC. Translated: CASSTRTSGRYEQYF.